This T cell receptor beta chain came from a study of T cell repertoires in cytomegalovirus infection (dated by TCRdb to about 2019). With regard to the full study: Alongside well-studied HLA-B-restricted epitopes, the peptide stimulations were aimed at recently identified HLA-C-restricted CMV epitopes, whose presentation resists viral immunomodulation. Donor HLA type was relevant to the analysis, because carriage of CMV infection together with the matching HLA type was indicated by public TCR beta signatures. The study at large found these results: The ex vivo response was dominated by HLA-C-restricted CMV-specific TCR beta clonotypes, and the single most frequent clonotype in two of eight donors was supplied by these HLA-C-restricted clonotypes. In both this cohort and an independent cohort of a few hundred donors, the cumulative frequency of public TCR beta family members distinguished carriers of CMV infection plus the relevant HLA type.

This clonotype was recorded at least ten times. Its cognate antigen has yet to be identified. Base quality data are lacking; no much larger clone is found one base away. Data came from an Illumina HiSeq 1500. TCRdb passed the public sequencing reads through fastp at Q25 and MiXCR, retaining productive beta sequences. CDR3 protein sequences are deduplicated, and each keeps its most common genes and DNA. This sample has some 800,000 distinct CDR3 sequences in its table, and 25% to 35% of those were observed once. Around 13% of the sample is taken by the ten largest. This sample's treatment or condition label indicates: in vitro stimulation with specific CMV peptide epitopes to enrich CMV-specific T cells. The CDR3 numbers 15 residues from cysteine through phenylalanine. Just the 45-base CDR3 DNA is kept, in frame starting at base 1. The germline V and J ends show losses of 4 bases and 8 bases respectively, and no gene match explains 6 bases of the junction. CDR1 and CDR2 were assigned from the germline V gene as SGHTA and FQGNSA.

This receptor was taken from a human donor in good health (CMV status not recorded). Some clones in this sample may be carry-over from other donors' samples. The rearrangement joined TRBV7-2 to TRBJ1-6; TRBD1 matches 9 bases in the middle. The starting material was cultured CD8+ T cells from PBMCs, obtained from culture after CMV antigen stimulation. DNA sequence: TGTGCCAGCAGCTCGGGACAGGGATTTTATTCACCCCTCCACTTT. This sequence encodes CASSSGQGFYSPLHF.